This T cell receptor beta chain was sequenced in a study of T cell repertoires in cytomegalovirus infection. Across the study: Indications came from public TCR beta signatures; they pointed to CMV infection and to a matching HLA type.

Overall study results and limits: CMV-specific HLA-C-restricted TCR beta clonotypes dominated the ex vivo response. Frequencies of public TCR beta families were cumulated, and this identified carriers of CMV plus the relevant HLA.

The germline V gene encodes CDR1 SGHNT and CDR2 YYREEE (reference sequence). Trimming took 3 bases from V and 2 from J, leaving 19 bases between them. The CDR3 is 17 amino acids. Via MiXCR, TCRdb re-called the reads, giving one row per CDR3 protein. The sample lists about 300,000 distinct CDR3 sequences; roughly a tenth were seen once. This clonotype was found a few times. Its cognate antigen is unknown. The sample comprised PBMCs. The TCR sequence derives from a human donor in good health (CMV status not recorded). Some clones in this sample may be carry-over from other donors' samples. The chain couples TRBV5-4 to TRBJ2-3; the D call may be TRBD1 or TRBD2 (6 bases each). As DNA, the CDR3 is TGTGCCAGCAGCTCCGCCAGGGGTAGCGGCCTCACAGATACGCAGTATTTT. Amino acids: CASSSARGSGLTDTQYF.